This entry is about one T cell receptor (beta chain). Sequenced by immunoSEQ multiplex PCR; TCRdb stores in-frame clones only, minus some. The sample comprises some 1 million clones, about 77% of which are singletons, and 1.5% rests with the top ten. Every donor, a Caucasian adult, lived in Nashville, Tennessee. CD45RA-negative memory and CD45RA+ naive subsets were split from the CD4+ cells. This entry is derived from a study of shared clonotypes between healthy human individuals. Overall study context: CD4 naive and CD4 memory each took three plates per donor, while CD8 naive took two and CD8 memory one.

Trimming pared 2 bases from V and 5 bases from J, leaving 13 bases between. Germline CDR1 is SGHDT and CDR2 is YYEEEE. The CDR3 has 14 residues. The receptor was isolated from a man in his late teens or twenties in good health. Material for sequencing was memory CD4+ T cells sorted from blood. Subset noted: CD45RA-negative fraction. The chain employs TRBV5-6 and TRBJ2-5; a weak D match, TRBD1 (6 bases). The CDR3 nucleotides read TGTGCCAGCAGCTTACAGGGTGTTGGGGAGACCCAGTACTTC. It is translated as CASSLQGVGETQYF.